This T cell receptor (beta chain) derives from a study of PD-1 blockade in classical Hodgkin lymphoma. The CDR3 consists of 13 residues. Between the trimmed V and J ends, which lost 0 bases and 4 bases, there was a span of 8 bases. There was relapse after autologous stem cell transplantation in every patient, and there was variation in brentuximab vedotin exposure. TCRdb's copy holds only in-frame clones and misses some; the assay was immunoSEQ multiplex PCR. The repertoire holds around 36,000 clones, with 85% to 90% as singletons. The V and J genes are TRBV5-3 and TRBJ2-7, with D unresolved. TRBV5-3 is known as an ORF, though its function is uncertain. The source of this sequence is a human donor with classical Hodgkin lymphoma. Sequenced here: peripheral blood mononuclear cells (PBMCs), sampled at baseline. The CDR3 DNA sequence: TGTGCCAGAAGCTTGGGGTGGCGATACGAGCAGTACTTC. Translation: CARSLGWRYEQYF.